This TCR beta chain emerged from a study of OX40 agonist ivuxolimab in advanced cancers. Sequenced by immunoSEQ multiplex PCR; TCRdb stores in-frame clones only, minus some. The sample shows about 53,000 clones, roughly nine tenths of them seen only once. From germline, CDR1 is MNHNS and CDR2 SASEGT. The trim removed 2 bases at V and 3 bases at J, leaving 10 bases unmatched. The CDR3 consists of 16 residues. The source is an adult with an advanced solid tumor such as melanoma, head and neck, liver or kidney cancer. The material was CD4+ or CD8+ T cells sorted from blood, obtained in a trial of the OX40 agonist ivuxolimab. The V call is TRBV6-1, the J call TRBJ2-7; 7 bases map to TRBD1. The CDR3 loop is CASSETLDRALYEQYF. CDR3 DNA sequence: TGTGCCAGCAGTGAAACCCTCGACAGGGCCCTCTACGAGCAGTACTTC.